The clone carrying this TCR beta chain was counted only a few times. The data derive from a study of blood T cells in healthy people across ages. Study information: Every two T cells gave about one barcoded beta molecule via template switching.

Germline V gives CDR1 DFQATT, CDR2 SNEGSKA (reference sequence). CDR3 length: 13 residues. The V gene lost 0 bases and the J gene lost 7 bases, with 13 bases spanning the gap. No fewer than 6 micrograms of total RNA were isolated from every sample. A J-beta primer mix and a sample-barcoded 5' primer were used in a second PCR of about 7 to 12 cycles. Via MiXCR, TCRdb re-called the 5' RACE reads, giving one row per CDR3 protein. This sample has around 1.1 million distinct CDR3 sequences, with around two fifths found just once. Sequencing was performed on blood. The rearrangement links TRBV20-1 to TRBJ2-7; the D is unclear. The clonotype was recovered from a young man in good health. The CDR3 DNA reads as TGCAGTGCTAGAGACTCGGGCATCCGGGAGCAGTACTTC. Protein sequence: CSARDSGIREQYF.